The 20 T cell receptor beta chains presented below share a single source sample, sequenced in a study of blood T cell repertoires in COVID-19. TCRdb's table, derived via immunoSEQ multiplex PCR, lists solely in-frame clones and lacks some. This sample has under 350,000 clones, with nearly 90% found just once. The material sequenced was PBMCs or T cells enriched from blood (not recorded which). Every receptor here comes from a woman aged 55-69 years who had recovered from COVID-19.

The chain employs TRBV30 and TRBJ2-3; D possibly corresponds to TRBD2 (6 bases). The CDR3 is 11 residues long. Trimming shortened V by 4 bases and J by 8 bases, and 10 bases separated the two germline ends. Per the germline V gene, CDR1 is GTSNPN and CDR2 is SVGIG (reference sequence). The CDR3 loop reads CAWTGERTQYF. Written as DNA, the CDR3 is TGTGCCTGGACGGGGGAGCGTACGCAGTATTTT.

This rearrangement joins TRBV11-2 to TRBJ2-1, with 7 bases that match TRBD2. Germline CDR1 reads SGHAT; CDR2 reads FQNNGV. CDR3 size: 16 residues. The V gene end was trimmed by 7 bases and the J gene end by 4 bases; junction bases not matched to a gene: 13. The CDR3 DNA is TGTGCCAGCAAGCCCCTCGCGGTTAGCGGGTACAATGAGCAGTTCTTC. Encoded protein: CASKPLAVSGYNEQFF.

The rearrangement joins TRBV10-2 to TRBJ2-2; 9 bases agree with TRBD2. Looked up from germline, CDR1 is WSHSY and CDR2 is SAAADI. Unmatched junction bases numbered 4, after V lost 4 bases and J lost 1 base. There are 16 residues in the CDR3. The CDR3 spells CASSGLAGVNTGELFF. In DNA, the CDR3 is TGCGCCAGCAGTGGGTTAGCGGGAGTGAACACCGGGGAGCTGTTTTTT.

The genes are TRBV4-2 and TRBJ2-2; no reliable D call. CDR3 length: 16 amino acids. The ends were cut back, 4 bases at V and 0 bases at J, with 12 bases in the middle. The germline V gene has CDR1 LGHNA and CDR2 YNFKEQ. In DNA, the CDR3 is TGTGCCAGCAGCCCCCCCCAGGTCGCGAACACCGGGGAGCTGTTTTTT. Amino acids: CASSPPQVANTGELFF.

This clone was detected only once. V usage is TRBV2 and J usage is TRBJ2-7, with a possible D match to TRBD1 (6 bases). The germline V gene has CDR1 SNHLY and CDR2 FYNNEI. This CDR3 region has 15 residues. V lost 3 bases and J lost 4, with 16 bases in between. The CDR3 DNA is TGTGCCAGCAGTGAGGGGGCCGGCGGCTGGTACGAGCAGTACTTC. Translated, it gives CASSEGAGGWYEQYF.

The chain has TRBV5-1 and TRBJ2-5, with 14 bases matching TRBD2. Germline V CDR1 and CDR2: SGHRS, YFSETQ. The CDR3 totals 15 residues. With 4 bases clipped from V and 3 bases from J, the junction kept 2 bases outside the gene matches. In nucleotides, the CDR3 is TGCGCCAGCAGCCCGACTAGCGGGGGGGAAGAGACCCAGTACTTC. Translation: CASSPTSGGEETQYF.

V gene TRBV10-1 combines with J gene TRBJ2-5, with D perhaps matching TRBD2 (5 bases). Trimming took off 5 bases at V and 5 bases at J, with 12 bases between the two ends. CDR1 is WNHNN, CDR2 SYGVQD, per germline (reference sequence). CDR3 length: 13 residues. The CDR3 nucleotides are TGCGCCAGCAGTAGCGGTGACGGGGAGACCCAGTACTTC. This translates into CASSSGDGETQYF.

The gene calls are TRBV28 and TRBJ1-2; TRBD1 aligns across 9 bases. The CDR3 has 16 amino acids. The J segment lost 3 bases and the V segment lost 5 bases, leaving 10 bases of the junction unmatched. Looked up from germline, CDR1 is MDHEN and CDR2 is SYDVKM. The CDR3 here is CASSVPGQGSYYGYTF. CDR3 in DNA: TGTGCCAGCAGTGTTCCGGGACAGGGCTCTTACTATGGCTACACCTTC.

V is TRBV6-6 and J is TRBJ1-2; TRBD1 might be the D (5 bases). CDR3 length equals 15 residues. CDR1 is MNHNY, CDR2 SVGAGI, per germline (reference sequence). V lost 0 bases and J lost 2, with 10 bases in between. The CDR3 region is CASSYSGAQNYGYTF. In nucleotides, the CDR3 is TGTGCCAGCAGTTACTCAGGGGCCCAAAACTATGGCTACACCTTC.

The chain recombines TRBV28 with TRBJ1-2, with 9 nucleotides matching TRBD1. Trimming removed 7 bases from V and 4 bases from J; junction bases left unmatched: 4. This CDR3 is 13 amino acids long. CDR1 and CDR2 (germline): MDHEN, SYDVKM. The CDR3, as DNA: TGTGCCAGCACCACAGGGGGCGTCTATGGCTACACCTTC. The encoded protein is CASTTGGVYGYTF.

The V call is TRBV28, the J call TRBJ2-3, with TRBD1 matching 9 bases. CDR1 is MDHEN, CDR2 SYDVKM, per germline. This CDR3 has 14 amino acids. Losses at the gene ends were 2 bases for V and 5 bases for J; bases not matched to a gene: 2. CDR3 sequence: CASSLGTGIDTQYF. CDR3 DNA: TGTGCCAGCAGTTTAGGGACAGGGATAGATACGCAGTATTTT.

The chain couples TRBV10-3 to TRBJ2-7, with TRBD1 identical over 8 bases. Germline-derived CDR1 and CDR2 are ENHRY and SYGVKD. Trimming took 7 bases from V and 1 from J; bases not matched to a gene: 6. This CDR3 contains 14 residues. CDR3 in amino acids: CAINSGGTSYEQYF. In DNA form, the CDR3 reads TGTGCCATCAATTCAGGGGGCACGTCCTACGAGCAGTACTTC.

The CDR3, as DNA: TGTGCCAGCAGCTTAGCGGCAGGGGGTGTCTCTGGAAACACCATATATTTT. Residues: CASSLAAGGVSGNTIYF. The chain couples TRBV7-9 to TRBJ1-3; 7 nucleotides match TRBD1. Germline loops: CDR1 SEHNR, CDR2 FQNEAQ (reference sequence). After removal of 0 bases from V and 0 bases from J, the junction contained 5 bases not matched to a gene. The CDR3 extends over 17 amino acids.

The CDR3 loop is CASSLIASGAGGDTQYF. In DNA form, the CDR3 reads TGTGCCAGCAGCCTAATCGCTAGCGGGGCTGGGGGAGATACGCAGTATTTT. The chain joins TRBV9 to TRBJ2-3; TRBD2 matches 9 bases. The germline gives CDR1 SGDLS, CDR2 YYNGEE. This CDR3 region has 17 residues. V lost 4 bases to trimming and J lost 5 bases; unmatched junction nucleotides: 14.

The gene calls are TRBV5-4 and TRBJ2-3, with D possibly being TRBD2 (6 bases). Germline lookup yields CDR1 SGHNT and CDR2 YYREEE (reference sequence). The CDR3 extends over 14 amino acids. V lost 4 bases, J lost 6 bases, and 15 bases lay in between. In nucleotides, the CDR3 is TGTGCCAGCAGCCGGGCCTTGGCGGGGGATACGCAGTATTTT. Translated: CASSRALAGDTQYF.

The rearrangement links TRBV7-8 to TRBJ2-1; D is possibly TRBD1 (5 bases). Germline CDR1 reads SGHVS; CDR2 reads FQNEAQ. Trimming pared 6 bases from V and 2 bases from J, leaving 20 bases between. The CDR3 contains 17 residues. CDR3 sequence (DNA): TGTGCCAGCAGTTCCAGGGTGACCAGGGTCGCCTACAATGAGCAGTTCTTC. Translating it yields CASSSRVTRVAYNEQFF. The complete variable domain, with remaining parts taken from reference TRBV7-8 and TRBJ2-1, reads GAGVSQSPRYKVAKRGQDVALRCDPISGHVSLFWYQQALGQGPEFLTYFQNEAQLDKSGLPSDRFFAERPEGSVSTLKIQRTQQEDSAVYLCASSSRVTRVAYNEQFFGPGTRLTVL.

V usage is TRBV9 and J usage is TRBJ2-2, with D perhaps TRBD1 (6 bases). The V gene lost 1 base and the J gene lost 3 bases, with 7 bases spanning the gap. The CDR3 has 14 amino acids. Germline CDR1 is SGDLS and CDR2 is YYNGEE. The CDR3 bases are TGTGCCAGCAGCGTACGGACAGACACCGGGGAGCTGTTTTTT. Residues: CASSVRTDTGELFF.

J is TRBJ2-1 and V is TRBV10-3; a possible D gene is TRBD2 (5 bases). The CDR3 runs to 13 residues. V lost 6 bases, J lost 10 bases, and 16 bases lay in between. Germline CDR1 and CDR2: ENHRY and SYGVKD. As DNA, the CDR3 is TGTGCCATCAGCCCCTTGGGAGAGGGCGAGCAGTTCTTC. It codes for CAISPLGEGEQFF.

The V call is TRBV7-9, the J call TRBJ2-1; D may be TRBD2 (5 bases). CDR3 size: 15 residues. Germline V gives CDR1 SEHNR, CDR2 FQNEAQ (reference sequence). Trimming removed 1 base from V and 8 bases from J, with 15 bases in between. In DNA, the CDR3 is TGTGCCAGCAGCTTAGGAGGGCCCCCTCGGGATGAGCAGTTCTTC. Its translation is CASSLGGPPRDEQFF.

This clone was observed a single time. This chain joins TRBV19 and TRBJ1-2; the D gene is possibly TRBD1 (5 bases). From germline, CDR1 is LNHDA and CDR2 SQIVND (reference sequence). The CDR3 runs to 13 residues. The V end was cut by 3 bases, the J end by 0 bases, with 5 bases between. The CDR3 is CASSMTANYGYTF. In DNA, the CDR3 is TGTGCCAGTAGTATGACAGCTAACTATGGCTACACCTTC. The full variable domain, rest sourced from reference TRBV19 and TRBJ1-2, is DGGITQSPKYLFRKEGQNVTLSCEQNLNHDAMYWYRQDPGQGLRLIYYSQIVNDFQKGDIAEGYSVSREKKESFPLTVTSAQKNPTAFYLCASSMTANYGYTFGSGTRLTVV.